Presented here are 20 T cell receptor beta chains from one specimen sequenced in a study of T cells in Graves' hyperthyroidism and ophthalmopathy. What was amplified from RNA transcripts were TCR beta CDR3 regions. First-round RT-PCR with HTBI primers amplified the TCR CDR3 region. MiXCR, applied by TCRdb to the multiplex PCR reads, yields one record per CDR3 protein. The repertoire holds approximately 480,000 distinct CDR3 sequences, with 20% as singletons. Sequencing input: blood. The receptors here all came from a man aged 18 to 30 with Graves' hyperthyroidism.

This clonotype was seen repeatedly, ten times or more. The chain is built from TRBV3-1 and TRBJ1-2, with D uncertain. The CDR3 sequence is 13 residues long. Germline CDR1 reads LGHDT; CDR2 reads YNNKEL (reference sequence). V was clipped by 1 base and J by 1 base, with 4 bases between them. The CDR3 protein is CASSQVSNYGYTF. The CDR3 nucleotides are TGTGCCAGCAGCCAAGTTAGTAACTATGGCTACACCTTC. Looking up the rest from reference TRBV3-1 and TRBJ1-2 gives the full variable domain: DTAVSQTPKYLVTQMGNDKSIKCEQNLGHDTMYWYKQDSKKFLKIMFSYNNKELIINETVPNRFSPKSPDKAHLNLHINSLELGDSAVYFCASSQVSNYGYTFGSGTRLTVV.

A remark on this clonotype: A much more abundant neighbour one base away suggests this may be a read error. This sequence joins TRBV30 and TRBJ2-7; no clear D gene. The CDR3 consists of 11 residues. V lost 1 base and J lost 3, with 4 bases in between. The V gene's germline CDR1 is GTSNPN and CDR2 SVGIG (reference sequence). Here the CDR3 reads CAWSEIYEQYF. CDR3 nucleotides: TGTGCCTGGAGTGAGATCTACGAGCAGTACTTC.

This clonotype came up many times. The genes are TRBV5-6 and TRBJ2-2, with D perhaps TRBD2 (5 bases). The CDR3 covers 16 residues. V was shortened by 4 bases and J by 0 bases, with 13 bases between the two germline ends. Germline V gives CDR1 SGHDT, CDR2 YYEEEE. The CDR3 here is CASSPAVTTNTGELFF. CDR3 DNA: TGTGCCAGCAGCCCAGCGGTGACAACGAACACCGGGGAGCTGTTTTTT.

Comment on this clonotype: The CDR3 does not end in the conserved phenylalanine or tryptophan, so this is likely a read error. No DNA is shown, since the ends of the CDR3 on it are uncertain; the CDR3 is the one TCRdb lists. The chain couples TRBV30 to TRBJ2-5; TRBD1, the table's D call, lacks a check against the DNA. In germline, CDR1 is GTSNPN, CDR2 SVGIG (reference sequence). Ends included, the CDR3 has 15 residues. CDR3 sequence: CAWSPGTALQETQDY.

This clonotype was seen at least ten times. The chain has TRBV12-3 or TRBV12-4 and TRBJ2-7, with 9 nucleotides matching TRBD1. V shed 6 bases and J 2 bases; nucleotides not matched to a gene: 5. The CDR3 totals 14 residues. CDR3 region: CASRGTGFTYEQYF. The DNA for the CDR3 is TGTGCCAGCAGAGGGACAGGGTTCACCTACGAGCAGTACTTC.

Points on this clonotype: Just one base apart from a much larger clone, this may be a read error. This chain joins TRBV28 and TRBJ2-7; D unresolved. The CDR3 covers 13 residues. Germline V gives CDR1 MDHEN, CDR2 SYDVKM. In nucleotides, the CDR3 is TGTGCCGGCAGTTTTATCATTTCGTACGAGCAGTACTTC. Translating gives CAGSFIISYEQYF.

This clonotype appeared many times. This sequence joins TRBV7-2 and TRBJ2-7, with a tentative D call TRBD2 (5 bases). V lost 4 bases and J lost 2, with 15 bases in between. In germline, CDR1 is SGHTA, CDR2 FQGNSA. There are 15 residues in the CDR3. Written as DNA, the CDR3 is TGTGCCAGCAGCTCCGGCCGGGGTACCACCTACGAGCAGTACTTC. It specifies CASSSGRGTTYEQYF.

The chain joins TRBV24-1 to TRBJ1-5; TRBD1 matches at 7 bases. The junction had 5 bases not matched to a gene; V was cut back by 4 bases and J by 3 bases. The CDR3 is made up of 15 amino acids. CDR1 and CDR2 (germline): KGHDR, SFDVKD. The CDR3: CATSEKDRNNQPQHF. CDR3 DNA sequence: TGTGCCACCAGTGAAAAGGACAGGAACAATCAGCCCCAGCATTTT.

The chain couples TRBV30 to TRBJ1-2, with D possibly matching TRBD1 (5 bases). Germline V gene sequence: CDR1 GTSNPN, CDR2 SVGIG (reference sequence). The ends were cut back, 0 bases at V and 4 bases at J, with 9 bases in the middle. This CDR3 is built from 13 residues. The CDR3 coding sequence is TGTGCCTGGAGTGTTGGCAGGGCCTATGGCTACACCTTC. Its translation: CAWSVGRAYGYTF.

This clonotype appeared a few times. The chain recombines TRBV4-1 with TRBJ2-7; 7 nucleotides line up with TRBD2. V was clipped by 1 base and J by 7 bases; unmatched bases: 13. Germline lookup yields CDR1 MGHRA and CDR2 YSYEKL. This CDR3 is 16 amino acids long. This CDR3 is CASSQALRSTAGEQYF. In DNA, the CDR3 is TGCGCCAGCAGCCAAGCATTAAGGTCGACAGCGGGGGAGCAGTACTTC.

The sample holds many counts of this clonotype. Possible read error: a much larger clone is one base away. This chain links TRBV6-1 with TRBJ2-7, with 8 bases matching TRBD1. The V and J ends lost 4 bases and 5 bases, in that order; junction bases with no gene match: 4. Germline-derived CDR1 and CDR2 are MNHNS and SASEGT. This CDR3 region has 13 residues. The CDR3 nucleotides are TGTGCCAGCAGTGGGACAGGGATGGACGAGCAGTACTTC. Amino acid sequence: CASSGTGMDEQYF.

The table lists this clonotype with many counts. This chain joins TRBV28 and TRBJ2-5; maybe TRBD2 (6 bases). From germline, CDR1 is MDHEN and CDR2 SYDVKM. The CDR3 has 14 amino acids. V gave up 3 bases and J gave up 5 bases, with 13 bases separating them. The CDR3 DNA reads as TGTGCCAGCAGTTTCCGGGGCGGGGAGGAGACCCAGTACTTC. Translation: CASSFRGGEETQYF.

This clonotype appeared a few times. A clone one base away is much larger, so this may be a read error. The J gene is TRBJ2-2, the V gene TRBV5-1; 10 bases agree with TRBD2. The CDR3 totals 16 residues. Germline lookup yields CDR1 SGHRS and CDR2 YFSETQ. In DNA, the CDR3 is TGCGCCAGCAGCTTGCTAGCGGGGGATCCTACCGGGAAGCTGTTTTTT. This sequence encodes CASSLLAGDPTGKLFF.

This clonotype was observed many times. CDR3 nucleotides: TGTGCCTGCCACCGGGAGGGCTGGACTGAAGCTTTCTTT. As protein: CACHREGWTEAFF. The rearrangement uses TRBV30 and TRBJ1-1, with D unclear. This CDR3 region has 13 residues. Germline CDR1 reads GTSNPN; CDR2 reads SVGIG (reference sequence). Trimming removed 6 bases at V and 5 bases at J, with 16 bases between.

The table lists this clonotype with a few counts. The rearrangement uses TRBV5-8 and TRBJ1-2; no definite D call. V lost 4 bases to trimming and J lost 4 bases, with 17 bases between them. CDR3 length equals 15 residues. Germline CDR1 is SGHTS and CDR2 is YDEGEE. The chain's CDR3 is CASSPLPESPYGYTF. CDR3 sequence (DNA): TGTGCCAGCAGCCCTCTCCCCGAATCACCCTATGGCTACACCTTC.

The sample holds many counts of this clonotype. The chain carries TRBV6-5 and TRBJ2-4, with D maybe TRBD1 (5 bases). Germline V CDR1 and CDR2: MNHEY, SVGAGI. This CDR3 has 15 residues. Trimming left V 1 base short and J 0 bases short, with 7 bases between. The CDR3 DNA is TGTGCCAGCAGTTACTTAGGGGTAGCCAAAAACATTCAGTACTTC. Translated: CASSYLGVAKNIQYF.

This CDR3 reads CASSYSGTSNQPQHF. The CDR3 coding sequence is TGTGCCAGCAGCTATTCCGGGACAAGCAATCAGCCCCAGCATTTT. The chain carries TRBV7-2 and TRBJ1-5; TRBD1 might be the D (6 bases). V lost 4 bases, J lost 1 base, and 11 bases lay in between. From germline, CDR1 is SGHTA and CDR2 FQGNSA. This CDR3 has 15 amino acids.

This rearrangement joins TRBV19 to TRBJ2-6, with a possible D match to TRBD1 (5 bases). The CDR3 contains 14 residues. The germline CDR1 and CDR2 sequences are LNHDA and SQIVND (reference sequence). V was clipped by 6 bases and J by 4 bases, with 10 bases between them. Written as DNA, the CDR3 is TGTGCCAGTAGAAAGGACATAGGGGCCAACGTCCTGACTTTC. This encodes CASRKDIGANVLTF.

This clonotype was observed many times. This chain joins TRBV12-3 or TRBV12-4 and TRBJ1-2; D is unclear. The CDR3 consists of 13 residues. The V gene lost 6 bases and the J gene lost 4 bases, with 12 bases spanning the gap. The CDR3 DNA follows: TGTGCCAGCAGCCCCGGACGGTCCTATGGCTACACCTTC. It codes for CASSPGRSYGYTF.

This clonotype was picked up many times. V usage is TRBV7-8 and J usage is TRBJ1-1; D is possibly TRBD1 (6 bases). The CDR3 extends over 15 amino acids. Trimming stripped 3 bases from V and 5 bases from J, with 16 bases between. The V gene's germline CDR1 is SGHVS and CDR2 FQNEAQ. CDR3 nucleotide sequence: TGTGCCAGCAGCTTGGGACTAGGGGGTGGTACTGAAGCTTTCTTT. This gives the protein CASSLGLGGGTEAFF.